This is a list of T cell receptor beta chains from one sample in a study of control samples from healthy donors and cancer patients. Using immunoSEQ multiplex PCR, the repertoire was profiled, and TCRdb retains in-frame clones only, with some absent. The sample records about 140,000 clones, around nine tenths being singletons. Sequenced: blood. The receptors stem from a man aged 25-40 years in good health. Both conserved end residues are part of each CDR3. A D gene is named only where the DNA matches it firmly. The size of a clone is reported for some rows only, either as once, few or many, or as a class for expanded clones.

TRBJ1-5 once TRBV6-2/TRBV6-3 TRBD1 TGTGCCAGCAGTCCGGGACAGGGGGGTCAGCCCCAGCATTTT CASSPGQGGQPQHF
TRBJ2-2 NA TRBV4-2 TRBD2 TGTGCCAGCAGTGGGACTAGCAGTACCGGGGAGCTGTTTTTT CASSGTSSTGELFF
TRBJ2-2 NA TRBV14 TRBD2 TGTGCCAGCAGCCAGACTAGCGGAGCGAACACCGGGGAGCTGTTTTTT CASSQTSGANTGELFF
TRBJ2-5 NA TRBV27 TRBD2 TGTGCCAGCAGCCCAACCCCCAGCGGGGGGTACCAAGAGACCCAGTACTTC CASSPTPSGGYQETQYF
TRBJ1-4 few TRBV2 NA TGTGCCAGCAGAGAATTGAGGGGTAATGAAAAACTGTTTTTT CASRELRGNEKLFF
TRBJ2-5 NA TRBV7-2 TRBD2 TGTGCCAGCAGCTTAGGACTAGCGGGATCCCAAGAGACCCAGTACTTC CASSLGLAGSQETQYF
TRBJ1-3 NA TRBV5-6 NA TGTGCCAGCAGCCCTAAGACAGCTCACTCTGGAAACACCATATATTTT CASSPKTAHSGNTIYF
TRBJ2-5 NA TRBV2 NA TGTGCCAGCAAAATGGCGCAGGTCCAAGAGACCCAGTACTTC CASKMAQVQETQYF
TRBJ2-1 NA TRBV5-1 NA TGCGCCAGCAGCTCCACAGGGACGGAGAACTACAATGAGCAGTTCTTC CASSSTGTENYNEQFF
TRBJ2-1 NA TRBV6-5 NA TGTGCCGGAGCGGGTATGTCCTACAATGAGCAGTTCTTC CAGAGMSYNEQFF
TRBJ2-7 NA TRBV28 NA TGTGCCAGCAGTTTACTTATTTACGAGCAGTACTTC CASSLLIYEQYF
TRBJ1-5 NA TRBV19 TRBD1 TGTGCCCTGACAGGGCCTCAGCCCCAGCATTTT CALTGPQPQHF
TRBJ1-5 NA TRBV28 NA TGTGCCAGCAGCCTCAGGATGGGGCCCAATCAGCCCCAGCATTTT CASSLRMGPNQPQHF
TRBJ2-1 NA TRBV30 NA TGTGCCTGGAGTGAGAAGAGATTAGTAATAAATGAGCAGTTCTTC CAWSEKRLVINEQFF
TRBJ2-5 once TRBV5-4 NA TGTGCCAGCAGCTTGGTCTCGGACCAAGAGACCCAGTACTTC CASSLVSDQETQYF
TRBJ1-5 NA TRBV14 NA TGTGCCAGCAGTCGGACTGCCAATCAGCCCCAGCATTTT CASSRTANQPQHF
TRBJ2-1 NA TRBV9 TRBD2 TGTGCCAGCAGCGACGGGACTAGCGGACTAACCTACAATGAGCAGTTCTTC CASSDGTSGLTYNEQFF
TRBJ2-4 NA TRBV20-1 NA TGCAGTGCTAGTTTGATAGCCAAAAACATTCAGTACTTC CSASLIAKNIQYF
TRBJ2-3 NA TRBV6-5 NA TGTGCCAGCAGGGGTGGACTCCTCGGCACAGATACGCAGTATTTT CASRGGLLGTDTQYF
TRBJ2-1 NA TRBV11-2 NA TGTGCCAGCAGCCGGGACCTCAACAATGAGCAGTTCTTC CASSRDLNNEQFF
TRBJ2-2 NA TRBV6-2/TRBV6-3 TRBD2 TGTGCCAGCAGTTTCAGACTAGCGGGAGCCGGGGAGCTGTTTTTT CASSFRLAGAGELFF
TRBJ2-7 NA TRBV28 NA TGTGCCAGCAGTTCCCCCCTTGGCGGTACCGAGCAGTACTTC CASSSPLGGTEQYF
TRBJ2-7 NA TRBV15 NA TGTGCCACCAGCAGAGAATGGGGAGGCTCCTACGAGCAGTACTTT CATSREWGGSYEQYF
TRBJ2-7 once TRBV13 NA TGTGCCAGCAGTTCTTTCTTCGGCTCCTACGAGCAGTACTTC CASSSFFGSYEQYF
TRBJ1-1 NA TRBV28 NA TGTGCCAGCAGAGCGAGGAGTGAAGCTTTCTTT CASRARSEAFF
TRBJ1-2 NA TRBV18 TRBD1 TGTGCCAGCTCACTCAGGGGGCGAGGCTACACCTTC CASSLRGRGYTF
TRBJ2-7 NA TRBV28 NA TGTGCCAGCAGTTTAGCCAGGGGTCTGTACGAGCAGTACTTC CASSLARGLYEQYF
TRBJ1-1 once TRBV28 NA TGTGCCAGCACTGGAGCGGGCAGGTCGAGGAACACTGAAGCTTTCTTT CASTGAGRSRNTEAFF
TRBJ1-2 once TRBV28 TRBD1 TGTGCCAGCAGGGTCGGACAGGGCCTTGGCTACACCTTC CASRVGQGLGYTF
TRBJ2-7 NA TRBV5-6 NA TGTGCCAGCAGCTTGCGAGAGCGACTCTACGAGCAGTACTTC CASSLRERLYEQYF
TRBJ2-7 once TRBV11-2 TRBD2 TGTGCCAGCAGCTCCAAGAGGGGCGGGAGCTCCTACGAGCAGTACTTC CASSSKRGGSSYEQYF
TRBJ2-1 NA TRBV6-6 TRBD2 TGTGCCAGCAGTCGGACCGGGACTAGCACCTACAATGAGCAGTTCTTC CASSRTGTSTYNEQFF
TRBJ2-7 NA TRBV19 NA TGTGCCAGTAGTAACCAGGGAGTCTACGAGCAGTACTTC CASSNQGVYEQYF
TRBJ2-7 NA TRBV6-1 NA TGTGCCAGCAGTGAATTGCAGGGCGGGACCTACGAGCAGTACTTC CASSELQGGTYEQYF
TRBJ2-2 once TRBV30 NA TGTGCCTGGAGTTCGACAGTCGCCGGGGAGCTGTTTTTT CAWSSTVAGELFF
TRBJ1-3 NA TRBV11-2 NA TGTGCCAGCAGCCCACAGGGTTTAGGCGGAAACACCATATATTTT CASSPQGLGGNTIYF
TRBJ1-1 NA TRBV5-4 NA TGTGCCAGCAGCTACCGACGGGGGAACACTGAAGCTTTCTTT CASSYRRGNTEAFF